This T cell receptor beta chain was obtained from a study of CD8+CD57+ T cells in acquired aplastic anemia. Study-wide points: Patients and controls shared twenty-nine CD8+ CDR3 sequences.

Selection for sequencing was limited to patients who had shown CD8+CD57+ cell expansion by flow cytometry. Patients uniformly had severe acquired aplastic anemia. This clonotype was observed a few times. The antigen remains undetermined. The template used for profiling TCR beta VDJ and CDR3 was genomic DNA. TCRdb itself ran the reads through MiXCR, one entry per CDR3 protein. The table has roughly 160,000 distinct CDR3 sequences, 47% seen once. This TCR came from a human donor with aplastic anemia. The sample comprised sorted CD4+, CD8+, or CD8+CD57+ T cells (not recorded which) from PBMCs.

CDR3 in amino acids: CASSFGEGRFSYEQYF. CDR3 coding DNA: TGTGCCAGCAGTTTTGGGGAGGGCCGATTCTCCTACGAGCAGTACTTC. This chain links TRBV28 with TRBJ2-7; 7 bases are shared with TRBD2. There are 16 residues in the CDR3. The V segment lost 3 bases and the J segment 0 bases; nucleotides outside the gene matches: 8. Germline CDR1 reads MDHEN; CDR2 reads SYDVKM.